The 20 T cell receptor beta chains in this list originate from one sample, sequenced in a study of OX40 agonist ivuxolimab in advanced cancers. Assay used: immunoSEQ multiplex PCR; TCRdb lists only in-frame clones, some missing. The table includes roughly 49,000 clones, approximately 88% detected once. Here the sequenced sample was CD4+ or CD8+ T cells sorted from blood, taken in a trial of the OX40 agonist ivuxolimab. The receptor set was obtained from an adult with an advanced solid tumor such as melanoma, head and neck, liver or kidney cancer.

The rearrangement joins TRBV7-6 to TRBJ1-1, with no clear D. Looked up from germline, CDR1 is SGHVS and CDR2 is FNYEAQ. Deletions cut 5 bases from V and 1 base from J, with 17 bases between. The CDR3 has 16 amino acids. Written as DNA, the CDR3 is TGTGCCAGCAGCCCCCCCGAGATGGGAGGGAACACTGAAGCTTTCTTT. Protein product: CASSPPEMGGNTEAFF.

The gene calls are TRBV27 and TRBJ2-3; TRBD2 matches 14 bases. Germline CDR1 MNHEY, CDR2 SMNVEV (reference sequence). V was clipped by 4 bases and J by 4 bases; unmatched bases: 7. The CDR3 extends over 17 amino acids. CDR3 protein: CASSSTSGRARADTQYF. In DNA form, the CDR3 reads TGTGCCAGCAGTTCGACTAGCGGGAGGGCCCGGGCAGATACGCAGTATTTT.

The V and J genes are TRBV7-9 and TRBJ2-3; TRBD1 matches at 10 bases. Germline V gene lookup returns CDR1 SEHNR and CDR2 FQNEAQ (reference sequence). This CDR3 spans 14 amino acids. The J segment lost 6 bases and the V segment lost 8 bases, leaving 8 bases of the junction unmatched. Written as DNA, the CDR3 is TGTGCCAGCTCCCCCGGGACAGGGGTTGATACGCAGTATTTT. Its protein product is CASSPGTGVDTQYF.

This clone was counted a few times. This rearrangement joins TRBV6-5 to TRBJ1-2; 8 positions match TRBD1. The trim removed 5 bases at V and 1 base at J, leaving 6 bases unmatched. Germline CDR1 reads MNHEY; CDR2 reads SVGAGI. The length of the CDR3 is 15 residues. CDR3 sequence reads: CASSRGTGYNYGYTF. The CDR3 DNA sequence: TGTGCCAGCAGTCGAGGGACAGGATATAACTATGGCTACACCTTC.

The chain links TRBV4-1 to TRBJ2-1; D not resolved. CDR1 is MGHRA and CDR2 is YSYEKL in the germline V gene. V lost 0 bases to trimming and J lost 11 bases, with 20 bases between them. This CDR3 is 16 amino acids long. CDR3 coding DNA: TGCGCCAGCAGCCAAGATGAGGACGCCAACTGGGTCCAGCAGTTCTTC. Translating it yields CASSQDEDANWVQQFF.

CDR3 DNA: TGTGCCAGTAGTCCGGACAGACCCTACAACTCCTACAATGAGCAGTTCTTC. Its protein product is CASSPDRPYNSYNEQFF. This chain connects TRBV19 to TRBJ2-1; possibly TRBD1 for D (6 bases). The CDR3 has 17 amino acids. The germline V gene encodes CDR1 LNHDA and CDR2 SQIVND (reference sequence). V shed 5 bases and J shed 0 bases, with 17 bases lying between them.

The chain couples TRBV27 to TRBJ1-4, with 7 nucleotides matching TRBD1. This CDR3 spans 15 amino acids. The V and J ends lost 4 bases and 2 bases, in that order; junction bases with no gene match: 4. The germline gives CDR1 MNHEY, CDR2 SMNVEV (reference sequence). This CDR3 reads CASSSHRGTNEKLFF. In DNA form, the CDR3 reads TGTGCCAGCAGTTCCCACAGGGGCACTAATGAAAAACTGTTTTTT.

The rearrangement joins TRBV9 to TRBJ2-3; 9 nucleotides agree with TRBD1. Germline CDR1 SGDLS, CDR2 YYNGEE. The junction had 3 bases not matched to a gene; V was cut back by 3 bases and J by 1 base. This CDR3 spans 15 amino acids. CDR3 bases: TGTGCCAGCAGCGCGTACAGGGGGCGCACAGATACGCAGTATTTT. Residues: CASSAYRGRTDTQYF.

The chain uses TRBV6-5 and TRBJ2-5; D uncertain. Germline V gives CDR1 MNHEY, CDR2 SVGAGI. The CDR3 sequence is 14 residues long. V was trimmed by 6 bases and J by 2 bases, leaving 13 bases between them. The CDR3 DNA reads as TGTGCCAGCAGGAAGAACAGAAAGCAAGAGACCCAGTACTTC. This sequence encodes CASRKNRKQETQYF.

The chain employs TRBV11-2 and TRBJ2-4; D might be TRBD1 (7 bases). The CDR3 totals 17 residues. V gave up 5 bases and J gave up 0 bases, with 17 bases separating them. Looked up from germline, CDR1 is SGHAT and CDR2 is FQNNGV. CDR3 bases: TGTGCCAGCAGCCGAGGAGGGGGCGGGTTAGCCAAAAACATTCAGTACTTC. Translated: CASSRGGGGLAKNIQYF.

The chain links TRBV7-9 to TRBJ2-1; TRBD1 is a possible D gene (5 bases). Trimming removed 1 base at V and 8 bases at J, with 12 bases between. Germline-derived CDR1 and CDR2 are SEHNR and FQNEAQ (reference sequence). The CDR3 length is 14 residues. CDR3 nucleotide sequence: TGTGCCAGCAGCTTAGAGTCAGGGAATGATGAGCAGTTCTTC. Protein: CASSLESGNDEQFF.

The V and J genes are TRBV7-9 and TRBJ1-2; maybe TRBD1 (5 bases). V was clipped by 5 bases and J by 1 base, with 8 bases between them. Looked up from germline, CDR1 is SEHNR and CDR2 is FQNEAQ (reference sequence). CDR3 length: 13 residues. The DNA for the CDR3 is TGTGCCAGCAGCCCGACAGTTAACTATGGCTACACCTTC. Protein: CASSPTVNYGYTF.

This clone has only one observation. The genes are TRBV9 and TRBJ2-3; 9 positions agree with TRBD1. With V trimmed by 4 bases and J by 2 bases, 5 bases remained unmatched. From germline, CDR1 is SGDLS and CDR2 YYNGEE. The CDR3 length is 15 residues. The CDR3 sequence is CASSPRQGDTDTQYF. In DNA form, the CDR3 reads TGTGCCAGCAGCCCACGACAGGGGGACACAGATACGCAGTATTTT.

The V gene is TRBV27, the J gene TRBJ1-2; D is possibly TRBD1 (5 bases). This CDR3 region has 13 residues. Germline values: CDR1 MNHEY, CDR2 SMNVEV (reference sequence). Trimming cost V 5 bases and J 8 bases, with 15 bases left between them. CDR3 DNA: TGTGCCAGCAGTCGAGGAGGGGTGGGGGGCTACACCTTC. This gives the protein CASSRGGVGGYTF.

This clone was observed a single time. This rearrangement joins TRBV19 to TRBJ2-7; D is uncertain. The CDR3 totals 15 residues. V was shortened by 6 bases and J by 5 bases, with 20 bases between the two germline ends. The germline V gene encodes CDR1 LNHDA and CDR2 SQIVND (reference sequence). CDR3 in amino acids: CASSPGTTLRDEQYF. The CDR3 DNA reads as TGTGCCAGTAGCCCCGGAACCACGCTTCGGGACGAGCAGTACTTC.

CDR3 residues: CASSLGTGRTEAFF. CDR3 DNA: TGTGCCAGCAGTTTGGGGACAGGAAGGACTGAAGCTTTCTTT. The V gene is TRBV28, the J gene TRBJ1-1; 8 bases are shared with TRBD1. Germline trimming cut 3 bases from V and 5 bases from J; bases unmatched to any gene: 5. The germline V gene has CDR1 MDHEN and CDR2 SYDVKM. CDR3 size: 14 residues.

This chain's CDR3 is CASSLGGSYNEQFF. In DNA form, the CDR3 reads TGTGCCAGCAGCTTAGGGGGCTCCTACAATGAGCAGTTCTTC. The rearrangement uses TRBV11-2 and TRBJ2-1, with D hard to call. The CDR3 runs 14 residues. V was trimmed by 1 base and J by 0 bases, leaving 4 bases between them. The V gene's germline CDR1 is SGHAT and CDR2 FQNNGV.

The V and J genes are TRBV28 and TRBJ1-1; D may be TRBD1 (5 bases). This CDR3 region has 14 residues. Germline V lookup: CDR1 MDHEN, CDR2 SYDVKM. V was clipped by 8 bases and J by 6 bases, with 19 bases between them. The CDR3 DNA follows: TGTGCCAGCCTCGGGGCCGCGGACAAACCTGAAGCTTTCTTT. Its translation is CASLGAADKPEAFF.

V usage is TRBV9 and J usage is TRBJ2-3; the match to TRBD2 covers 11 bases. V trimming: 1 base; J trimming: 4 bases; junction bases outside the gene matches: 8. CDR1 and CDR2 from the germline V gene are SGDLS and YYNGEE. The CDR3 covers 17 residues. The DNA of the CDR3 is TGTGCCAGCAGCGTAACTACTAGCGGGGGAGGGGCAGATACGCAGTATTTT. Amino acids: CASSVTTSGGGADTQYF.

The CDR3, as DNA: TGTGCCAGCAGGGGAGTGACAGGGGAGGCAGGGTCGGCCGGGTTGAACACTGAAGCTTTCTTT. This codes for CASRGVTGEAGSAGLNTEAFF. This chain connects TRBV28 to TRBJ1-1, with 8 bases fitting TRBD1. The J segment lost 0 bases and the V segment lost 6 bases, leaving 24 bases of the junction unmatched. CDR3 length: 21 residues. Germline CDR1 MDHEN, CDR2 SYDVKM. Supplemented by reference TRBV28 and TRBJ1-1, the full variable domain reads DVKVTQSSRYLVKRTGEKVFLECVQDMDHENMFWYRQDPGLGLRLIYFSYDVKMKEKGDIPEGYSVSREKKERFSLILESASTNQTSMYLCASRGVTGEAGSAGLNTEAFFGQGTRLTVV.